A single sample gave rise to the 16 T cell receptor beta chains below, sequenced in a study of control samples from healthy donors and cancer patients. Assay used: immunoSEQ multiplex PCR; TCRdb lists only in-frame clones, some missing. The sample yields 150,000 to 200,000 clones, roughly 90% seen once. The sequenced material came from blood. The receptor source for this set is a man aged 25 to 40 in good health.

The V gene is TRBV29-1, the J gene TRBJ1-4, with no clear D. Trimming stripped 4 bases from V and 8 bases from J, with 5 bases between. This CDR3 contains 10 residues. The germline gives CDR1 SQVTM, CDR2 ANQGSEA. The DNA of the CDR3 is TGCAGCGTTGCTAGCGAAAAACTGTTTTTT. It yields the protein CSVASEKLFF.

This chain joins TRBV28 and TRBJ2-1; D perhaps matches TRBD2 (5 bases). The germline V and J ends were trimmed by 8 bases and 12 bases, with 23 bases remaining between them. CDR3 length: 14 residues. The germline CDR1 and CDR2 sequences are MDHEN and SYDVKM. Written as DNA, the CDR3 is TGTGCCAGCCGAGAGGGCAGTCGGATCGGTGGGCAGTTCTTC. This encodes CASREGSRIGGQFF.

This chain links TRBV2 with TRBJ1-4; D call uncertain. V dropped 5 bases and J dropped 8 bases, with 18 bases sitting between them. Germline assignment: CDR1 SNHLY and CDR2 FYNNEI. This CDR3 spans 15 amino acids. The CDR3 coding sequence is TGTGCCAGCAGTCCGGACCCCGGTGCGAAAGAAAAACTGTTTTTT. Its translation: CASSPDPGAKEKLFF.

The chain couples TRBV4-2 to TRBJ2-3; 7 bases align to TRBD2. Per the germline V gene, CDR1 is LGHNA and CDR2 is YNFKEQ. Trimming cost V 4 bases and J 0 bases; bases outside gene matches: 19. This CDR3 spans 20 amino acids. DNA for the CDR3: TGTGCCAGCAGCCTGAATGACCTCGGTCTAGCGGACGCTAGCACAGATACGCAGTATTTT. This codes for CASSLNDLGLADASTDTQYF.

The rearrangement joins TRBV4-2 to TRBJ2-7; D not certain. Trimming pared 4 bases from V and 3 bases from J, leaving 19 bases between. CDR3 length equals 16 residues. Germline CDR1 LGHNA, CDR2 YNFKEQ. The CDR3 DNA reads TGTGCCAGCAGCCCAGGAGAGGCGATCCAGAACTACGAGCAGTACTTC. Translated: CASSPGEAIQNYEQYF.

This rearrangement joins TRBV27 to TRBJ2-5, with 7 bases matching TRBD1. CDR3 length: 16 residues. Germline V gene sequence: CDR1 MNHEY, CDR2 SMNVEV (reference sequence). The V gene end was trimmed by 5 bases and the J gene end by 2 bases; junction bases not matched to a gene: 11. Here the CDR3 reads CASSPGTALGQETQYF. DNA for the CDR3: TGTGCCAGCAGTCCCGGGACAGCCTTGGGGCAAGAGACCCAGTACTTC.

V usage is TRBV20-1 and J usage is TRBJ2-3, with D possibly being TRBD1 (6 bases). Germline loops: CDR1 DFQATT, CDR2 SNEGSKA (reference sequence). Trimming took 8 bases from V and 4 from J, leaving 19 bases between them. The CDR3 contains 14 residues. CDR3 region: CSISGGRQADTQYF. CDR3 DNA sequence: TGCAGTATTAGTGGGGGCCGGCAGGCAGATACGCAGTATTTT.

The chain links TRBV18 to TRBJ1-6; D unclear. V was pared by 3 bases and J by 7 bases, with 7 bases between. From germline, CDR1 is KGHSH and CDR2 LQKENI. The CDR3 is made up of 13 amino acids. In DNA form, the CDR3 reads TGTGCCAGCTCACCCTCAACGAATTCACCCCTCCACTTT. It codes for CASSPSTNSPLHF.

The gene calls are TRBV5-1 and TRBJ1-2, with TRBD1 matching over 7 bases. The germline gives CDR1 SGHRS, CDR2 YFSETQ. V shed 4 bases, J shed 5 bases, and the junction held 11 bases outside the gene matches. The CDR3 length is 15 residues. The CDR3 nucleotides are TGCGCCAGCAGCCCGGGACAGTCTAAAGGATATGGCTACACCTTC. The encoded protein is CASSPGQSKGYGYTF.

The CDR3 coding sequence is TGTGCCAGCAGCCAGGCTTTCTTT. It translates to CASSQAFF. The chain links TRBV9 to TRBJ1-1; D is undetermined. CDR1 SGDLS and CDR2 YYNGEE come from the germline V gene. V dropped 4 bases and J dropped 11 bases, with 3 bases sitting between them. This CDR3 is 8 amino acids long.

The chain is built from TRBV27 and TRBJ2-3; 9 bases map to TRBD2. The CDR3 runs to 20 residues. CDR1 and CDR2 from the germline V gene are MNHEY and SMNVEV (reference sequence). After removal of 5 bases from V and 1 base from J, the junction contained 19 bases not matched to a gene. CDR3 DNA sequence: TGTGCCAGCAGTCCCTTCAAAATTAGCGGGAGTAACCCCCGCACAGATACGCAGTATTTT. Amino acids: CASSPFKISGSNPRTDTQYF.

The chain recombines TRBV25-1 with TRBJ1-4, with TRBD1 matching over 7 bases. Germline CDR1 reads MGHDK; CDR2 reads SYGVNS. CDR3 length equals 14 residues. The V segment lost 6 bases and the J segment 8 bases; nucleotides outside the gene matches: 9. The CDR3 spells CASSVRQGREKLFF. The DNA of the CDR3 is TGTGCCAGCAGCGTAAGACAGGGTCGGGAAAAACTGTTTTTT.

The chain employs TRBV24-1 and TRBJ2-1; tentatively, D is TRBD1 (7 bases). The CDR3 runs 12 residues. Deletions cut 2 bases from V and 15 bases from J, with 13 bases between. CDR1 and CDR2 from the germline V gene are KGHDR and SFDVKD. CDR3 nucleotide sequence: TGTGCCACCAGTGATTCCCAGGGGGGAAGGTTCTTC. It translates to CATSDSQGGRFF.

This CDR3 reads CASSSTSGKETQYF. CDR3 DNA: TGTGCCAGCAGTTCGACTAGCGGGAAAGAGACCCAGTACTTC. This chain links TRBV6-2 or TRBV6-3 with TRBJ2-5; TRBD2 matches at 11 bases. The germline gives CDR1 MNHEY, CDR2 SVGEGT. There are 14 residues in the CDR3. The V segment lost 4 bases and the J segment 3 bases; nucleotides outside the gene matches: 1.

The genes are TRBV7-3 and TRBJ2-1; 7 bases map to TRBD1. Germline-derived CDR1 and CDR2 are SGHTA and FQGTGA. Unmatched junction bases numbered 5, after V lost 5 bases and J lost 7 bases. The CDR3 has 13 amino acids. CDR3 coding DNA: TGTGCCAGCAGCCCGGGACAGAAAAATGAGCAGTTCTTC. The encoded protein is CASSPGQKNEQFF. Together with reference TRBV7-3 and TRBJ2-1, the CDR3 gives the full variable domain: GAGVSQTPSNKVTEKGKYVELRCDPISGHTALYWYRQSLGQGPEFLIYFQGTGAADDSGLPNDRFFAVRPEGSVSTLKIQRTERGDSAVYLCASSPGQKNEQFFGPGTRLTVL.

A few counts support this clone. The CDR3 nucleotides read TGCAGCGTTGAGTACTCCCCGGAGGGCTACACCTTC. Translating gives CSVEYSPEGYTF. The chain combines TRBV29-1 with TRBJ1-2; no reliable D call. The CDR3 is 12 amino acids. The germline V and J ends were trimmed by 3 bases and 8 bases, with 13 bases remaining between them. Germline assignment: CDR1 SQVTM and CDR2 ANQGSEA.